This entry lists 2 T cell receptor beta chains sequenced from one sample in a study of OX40 agonist ivuxolimab in advanced cancers. Receptor libraries were prepared by the immunoSEQ multiplex PCR assay. Here the immuneACCESS table is served through TCRdb, limited to in-frame sequences with V and J called. Missing clones are a known gap in these copies; in checked studies unresolved V genes cover under half, and the rest lacks a known reason. For this sample there are about 84,000 clones; approximately 80% appear just once. The biggest ten clones account for around 2.7% of the sample. The input for sequencing was CD4+ or CD8+ T cells sorted from blood, taken in a trial of the OX40 agonist ivuxolimab. The receptors stem from an adult with an advanced solid tumor such as melanoma, head and neck, liver or kidney cancer.

This clone counts as medium-sized. The chain joins TRBV4-1 to TRBJ1-2; 8 bases are shared with TRBD1. CDR3 length: 15 residues. V lost 2 bases, J lost 8 bases, and 10 bases stayed unmatched. In germline, CDR1 is MGHRA, CDR2 YSYEKL. The CDR3, as DNA: TGCGCCAGCAGCCAACCGGGACAGGATTTTGGCGGCTACACCTTC. It encodes CASSQPGQDFGGYTF.

J is TRBJ2-3 and V is TRBV6-1, with D uncertain. V gave up 2 bases and J gave up 0 bases, with 12 bases separating them. Germline values: CDR1 MNHNS, CDR2 SASEGT. This CDR3 has 16 amino acids. For the CDR3, the DNA is TGTGCCAGCAGTGAAATGGCGGCCTCTAGCACAGATACGCAGTATTTT. Amino acid sequence: CASSEMAASSTDTQYF.